Listed below are T cell receptor beta chains from one sample, sequenced in a study of CD8+CD57+ T cells in acquired aplastic anemia. TCRdb ran MiXCR on the reads and lists one entry per CDR3 protein. The data contain around 130,000 distinct CDR3 sequences, 58% of them singletons. The sequencing sample was made of sorted CD4+, CD8+, or CD8+CD57+ T cells (not recorded which) from PBMCs. These receptors all stem from a human donor with aplastic anemia. The CDR3 runs from the conserved cysteine through the conserved F or W. Each record gives: clone size, D gene, J gene, V gene, CDR3 protein, CDR3 DNA. A D gene is named only where the DNA matches it firmly. Expanded clones get a size class; other rows say once, few or many, or leave the size out.

clone_size: .; d_call: .; j_call: TRBJ1-1; v_call: TRBV20-1; cdr3_aa: CSAKDTEAFF; cdr3_nt: TGCAGTGCTAAGGATACTGAAGCTTTCTTT
clone_size: .; d_call: TRBD2; j_call: TRBJ2-1; v_call: TRBV11-2; cdr3_aa: CASSLFTTSGGNNEQFF; cdr3_nt: TGTGCCAGCAGTTTATTCACGACTAGCGGGGGTAACAATGAGCAGTTCTTC
clone_size: .; d_call: TRBD2; j_call: TRBJ2-7; v_call: TRBV5-4; cdr3_aa: CASSATSGGYEQYF; cdr3_nt: TGTGCCAGCAGCGCGACTAGCGGGGGGTACGAGCAGTACTTC
clone_size: many; d_call: TRBD1; j_call: TRBJ2-7; v_call: TRBV7-6; cdr3_aa: CASSFGTRTGGSAAHEQYF; cdr3_nt: TGTGCCAGCAGCTTCGGAACCCGGACAGGGGGTAGTGCGGCCCACGAGCAGTACTTC
clone_size: .; d_call: TRBD2; j_call: TRBJ2-5; v_call: TRBV24-1; cdr3_aa: CATSDSRTSGETQYF; cdr3_nt: TGTGCCACCAGTGATTCCAGGACTAGCGGAGAGACCCAGTACTTC
clone_size: once; d_call: .; j_call: TRBJ1-4; v_call: TRBV10-2; cdr3_aa: CASSQGARENLFF; cdr3_nt: TGCGCCAGCAGTCAAGGGGCTAGGGAAAACCTGTTTTTT
clone_size: many; d_call: TRBD1; j_call: TRBJ1-1; v_call: TRBV12-3/TRBV12-4; cdr3_aa: CASTSLGTGTWNTEAFF; cdr3_nt: TGTGCCAGCACCTCTCTAGGGACAGGAACGTGGAACACTGAAGCTTTCTTT
clone_size: once; d_call: .; j_call: TRBJ1-2; v_call: TRBV10-3; cdr3_aa: CAISDPVEYLYGYTF; cdr3_nt: TGTGCCATCAGTGACCCGGTGGAGTATCTCTATGGCTACACCTTC
clone_size: .; d_call: .; j_call: TRBJ1-5; v_call: TRBV10-3; cdr3_aa: CASRNQPQHF; cdr3_nt: TGTGCCAGTAGAAATCAGCCCCAGCATTTT
clone_size: .; d_call: .; j_call: TRBJ2-3; v_call: TRBV14; cdr3_aa: CASSQGNTQYF; cdr3_nt: TGTGCCAGCAGCCAAGGAAATACGCAGTATTTT
clone_size: many; d_call: .; j_call: TRBJ2-1; v_call: TRBV5-1; cdr3_aa: CASSLAGLPPLNEQFF; cdr3_nt: TGCGCCAGCAGCTTGGCCGGGCTCCCTCCCCTTAATGAGCAGTTCTTC
clone_size: .; d_call: TRBD1; j_call: TRBJ1-1; v_call: TRBV29-1; cdr3_aa: CSVDRPNTEAFF; cdr3_nt: TGCAGCGTGGACAGGCCGAACACTGAAGCTTTCTTT
clone_size: once; d_call: .; j_call: TRBJ2-7; v_call: TRBV25-1; cdr3_aa: CASSQGFSYEQYF; cdr3_nt: TGTGCCAGCAGTCAGGGTTTTTCCTACGAGCAGTACTTC
clone_size: many; d_call: TRBD1; j_call: TRBJ1-1; v_call: TRBV9; cdr3_aa: CASSVLTGAPQTEAFF; cdr3_nt: TGTGCCAGCAGCGTCCTGACAGGGGCACCTCAGACTGAAGCTTTCTTT
clone_size: .; d_call: .; j_call: TRBJ2-5; v_call: TRBV25-1; cdr3_aa: CASSENWVTQYF; cdr3_nt: TGTGCCAGCAGTGAAAATTGGGTGACCCAGTACTTC
clone_size: .; d_call: TRBD1; j_call: TRBJ1-2; v_call: TRBV6-6; cdr3_aa: CASSFDRVRYTF; cdr3_nt: TGTGCCAGCAGTTTCGACAGGGTTCGCTACACCTTC
clone_size: many; d_call: .; j_call: TRBJ2-1; v_call: TRBV7-9; cdr3_aa: CASSSPGSTNNEQFF; cdr3_nt: TGTGCCAGCAGCTCACCGGGATCCACTAACAATGAGCAGTTCTTC
clone_size: .; d_call: TRBD2; j_call: TRBJ2-7; v_call: TRBV7-9; cdr3_aa: CASSPSGSGYEQYF; cdr3_nt: TGTGCCAGCAGCCCTAGCGGGAGTGGGTACGAGCAGTACTTC
clone_size: .; d_call: .; j_call: TRBJ2-5; v_call: TRBV5-1; cdr3_aa: CASSRTRETQYF; cdr3_nt: TGCGCCAGCAGCCGGACGCGGGAGACCCAGTACTTC
clone_size: .; d_call: .; j_call: TRBJ1-2; v_call: TRBV29-1; cdr3_aa: CSVEEGRYGYTF; cdr3_nt: TGCAGCGTTGAAGAGGGGAGGTATGGCTACACCTTC
clone_size: few; d_call: .; j_call: TRBJ2-3; v_call: TRBV20-1; cdr3_aa: CSADPGTDTDTQYF; cdr3_nt: TGCAGTGCGGACCCCGGGACTGACACAGATACGCAGTATTTT
clone_size: .; d_call: .; j_call: TRBJ1-4; v_call: TRBV6-1; cdr3_aa: CASRVQGINEKLFF; cdr3_nt: TGTGCCAGCAGGGTACAGGGAATAAATGAAAAACTGTTTTTT
clone_size: many; d_call: .; j_call: TRBJ2-3; v_call: TRBV7-9; cdr3_aa: CASSFLPGTDTQYF; cdr3_nt: TGTGCCAGCAGCTTTTTGCCAGGCACAGATACGCAGTATTTT
clone_size: .; d_call: TRBD2; j_call: TRBJ2-7; v_call: TRBV13; cdr3_aa: CASSSNGLAGVTYEQYF; cdr3_nt: TGTGCCAGCAGCTCAAACGGACTAGCGGGAGTAACCTACGAGCAGTACTTC
clone_size: .; d_call: .; j_call: TRBJ2-7; v_call: TRBV10-3; cdr3_aa: CAISPIQAYEQYF; cdr3_nt: TGTGCCATCAGTCCCATACAGGCATACGAGCAGTACTTC
clone_size: .; d_call: .; j_call: TRBJ1-1; v_call: TRBV2; cdr3_aa: CASSEIALNTEAFF; cdr3_nt: TGTGCCAGCAGTGAAATAGCTTTGAACACTGAAGCTTTCTTT
clone_size: .; d_call: .; j_call: TRBJ2-7; v_call: TRBV14; cdr3_aa: CASSRTVYEQYF; cdr3_nt: TGTGCCAGCAGCCGAACAGTTTACGAGCAGTACTTC
clone_size: .; d_call: .; j_call: TRBJ1-5; v_call: TRBV5-1; cdr3_aa: CASSLEGLGAAQLQHF; cdr3_nt: TGCGCCAGCAGCTTGGAGGGCTTAGGGGCGGCCCAGCTCCAGCATTTT